These 10 T cell receptor beta chains originate from one sample sequenced in a study of T cell changes during pregnancy in multiple sclerosis. The table came from immunoSEQ multiplex PCR; TCRdb's copy has only in-frame clones and leaves some out. The sample lists roughly 100,000 clones; 85% to 95% were seen once. Sample: peripheral blood, taken after pregnancy. These receptor sequences come from a female donor with multiple sclerosis, enrolled in a pregnancy study.

There are a few counts of this clone. J is TRBJ1-2 and V is TRBV6-1; D gene uncertain. The CDR3 length is 13 residues. V lost 3 bases to trimming and J lost 3 bases, with 8 bases between them. Germline V gene lookup returns CDR1 MNHNS and CDR2 SASEGT. The CDR3 nucleotides read TGTGCCAGCAGTGAGAGGGAACACTATGGCTACACCTTC. Residues: CASSEREHYGYTF.

Written as DNA, the CDR3 is TGTGCCAGCAGTGAGGGCATCGCGTCCTACGAGCAGTACTTC. It codes for CASSEGIASYEQYF. The chain combines TRBV27 with TRBJ2-7; tentatively, D is TRBD2 (5 bases). The CDR3 sequence is 14 residues long. The germline V and J ends were trimmed by 5 bases and 1 base, with 12 bases remaining between them. Germline V gene lookup returns CDR1 MNHEY and CDR2 SMNVEV (reference sequence).

The chain joins TRBV28 to TRBJ1-2; TRBD1 is a possible D gene (6 bases). V gave up 4 bases and J gave up 3 bases, with 12 bases separating them. CDR1 is MDHEN and CDR2 is SYDVKM in the germline V gene. The CDR3 is 14 amino acids. The CDR3 bases are TGTGCCAGCAGTTCAGGGGCGCCGGACTATGGCTACACCTTC. This sequence encodes CASSSGAPDYGYTF.

The gene calls are TRBV5-6 and TRBJ1-6; D is undetermined. The germline V gene encodes CDR1 SGHDT and CDR2 YYEEEE. CDR3 length: 13 amino acids. Trimming cost V 5 bases and J 7 bases, with 10 bases left between them. The chain's CDR3 is CASSDRVNSPLHF. CDR3 in DNA: TGTGCCAGCAGTGACCGGGTGAATTCACCCCTCCACTTT.

The chain carries TRBV18 and TRBJ1-5; TRBD1 matches 9 bases. This CDR3 region has 14 residues. After removal of 3 bases from V and 4 bases from J, the junction contained 1 base not matched to a gene. CDR1 KGHSH and CDR2 LQKENI come from the germline V gene. The CDR3 protein is CASSPTGGNQPQHF. The CDR3 DNA reads as TGTGCCAGCTCACCGACAGGGGGGAATCAGCCCCAGCATTTT. The full variable domain, with the rest looked up from reference TRBV18 and TRBJ1-5, is NAGVMQNPRHLVRRRGQEARLRCSPMKGHSHVYWYRQLPEEGLKFMVYLQKENIIDESGMPKERFSAEFPKEGPSILRIQQVVRGDSAAYFCASSPTGGNQPQHFGDGTRLSIL.

This chain connects TRBV7-3 to TRBJ1-1; D is uncertain. The length of the CDR3 is 15 residues. Looked up from germline, CDR1 is SGHTA and CDR2 is FQGTGA. V was shortened by 1 base and J by 3 bases, with 12 bases between the two germline ends. CDR3 sequence (DNA): TGTGCCAGCAGCTTAATGGGAGGGTCTGACACTGAAGCTTTCTTT. Amino acid sequence: CASSLMGGSDTEAFF.

The chain joins TRBV7-2 to TRBJ1-3; D is undetermined. Trimming shortened V by 2 bases and J by 2 bases, and 16 bases separated the two germline ends. From germline, CDR1 is SGHTA and CDR2 FQGNSA. The CDR3 is made up of 17 amino acids. This CDR3 reads CASSLRGATGAGNTIYF. Here the CDR3 DNA reads TGTGCCAGCAGCTTACGGGGTGCGACGGGAGCTGGAAACACCATATATTTT.

The chain carries TRBV7-7 and TRBJ2-1; 11 bases fit TRBD2. The length of the CDR3 is 14 residues. Trimming removed 4 bases from V and 5 bases from J; junction bases left unmatched: 1. Germline-derived CDR1 and CDR2 are SSHAT and FNYEAQ (reference sequence). CDR3 bases: TGTGCCAGCAGCTCACTAGCGGGAGACAATGAGCAGTTCTTC. Translating gives CASSSLAGDNEQFF.

The chain is built from TRBV21-1 and TRBJ2-1; TRBD2 reflects the table's D call only, with no check against the DNA. TRBV21-1 is designated a pseudogene. The CDR3 is 17 residues long. The CDR3 is CASSKELGGASYNEQFF. The CDR3 DNA is TGTGCCAGCAGCAAAGAGTTAGGGGGGGCCTCCTACAATGAGCAGTTCTTC.

J is TRBJ1-1 and V is TRBV30; no firm D call. Trimming pared 2 bases from V and 6 bases from J, leaving 7 bases between. Germline V gene lookup returns CDR1 GTSNPN and CDR2 SVGIG (reference sequence). CDR3 length equals 11 residues. CDR3 protein: CAWSPRAEAFF. The CDR3 bases are TGTGCCTGGAGTCCTCGGGCTGAAGCTTTCTTT. Variable domain in full (rest from reference TRBV30 and TRBJ1-1): SQTIHQWPATLVQPVGSPLSLECTVEGTSNPNLYWYRQAAGRGLQLLFYSVGIGQISSEVPQNLSASRPQDRQFILSSKKLLLSDSGFYLCAWSPRAEAFFGQGTRLTVV.